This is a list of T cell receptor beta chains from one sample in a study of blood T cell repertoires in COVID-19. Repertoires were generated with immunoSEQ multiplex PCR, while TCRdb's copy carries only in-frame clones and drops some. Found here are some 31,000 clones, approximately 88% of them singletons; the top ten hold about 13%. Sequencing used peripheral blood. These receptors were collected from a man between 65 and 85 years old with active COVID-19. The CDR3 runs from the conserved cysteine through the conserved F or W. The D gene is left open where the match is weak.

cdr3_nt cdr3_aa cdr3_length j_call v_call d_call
TGCGCCAGCAGCTTGCAGGGGGCAGTTCGAACCGGGGAGCTGTTTTTT CASSLQGAVRTGELFF 16 TRBJ2-2 TRBV5-1 TRBD1
TGTGCCAGCAGTTTCTGGGGACAGGGGGCTAGGTCACCCCTCCACTTT CASSFWGQGARSPLHF 16 TRBJ1-6 TRBV27 TRBD1
TGTGCCAGCAGTGAATCGGGGGTCTCACCCCTCCACTTT CASSESGVSPLHF 13 TRBJ1-6 TRBV25-1 NA
TGTGCCAGCAGTTACAGGGCGAACAGGGGGTATGGTGAAGCTTTCTTT CASSYRANRGYGEAFF 16 TRBJ1-1 TRBV6-2/TRBV6-3 TRBD1
TGTGCCAGCAGTGAAGCGTCTCAGGGCAGATCCTATAATTCACCCCTCCACTTT CASSEASQGRSYNSPLHF 18 TRBJ1-6 TRBV6-1 NA
TGTGCCAGCAGTGTACCCTCCATAGCGGGGGGGTCCAGCTCCTACGAGCAGTACTTC CASSVPSIAGGSSSYEQYF 19 TRBJ2-7 TRBV2 TRBD2
TGCGCCAGCAGCTATGGACTAGCGGTACTCCAAGAGACCCAGTACTTC CASSYGLAVLQETQYF 16 TRBJ2-5 TRBV5-1 TRBD2
TGTGCCAGCAGCCCCCCCGGGACTAGCGCAGATACGCAGTATTTT CASSPPGTSADTQYF 15 TRBJ2-3 TRBV7-2 TRBD2
TGTGCCACCAGTGAGACTAGCGGGAGGGCCCCCTCTGTCTACGAGCAGTACTTC CATSETSGRAPSVYEQYF 18 TRBJ2-7 TRBV24-1 TRBD2
TGTGCCAGCAGTAACACAGGGTCCAATGAGCAGTTCTTC CASSNTGSNEQFF 13 TRBJ2-1 TRBV12-3/TRBV12-4 NA
TGCAGTGCTAGTCAGGCGTTCGAGCAGTACTTC CSASQAFEQYF 11 TRBJ2-7 TRBV20-1 NA
TGCGCCAGCAGGCCATCTACAGGGGATGAGACCTACAATGAGCAGTTCTTC CASRPSTGDETYNEQFF 17 TRBJ2-1 TRBV5-1 TRBD1
TGTGCCACCAGCAGAGGCCAGGGGGGCTACAATGAGCAGTTCTTC CATSRGQGGYNEQFF 15 TRBJ2-1 TRBV15 NA